This T cell receptor beta chain is drawn from a study of blood T cell repertoires in COVID-19 (dated by TCRdb to 2020 to 2022). The study in broad terms: Samples covering the acute and convalescent phases of COVID-19 were provided by collaborators in the United States, Italy and Spain. Where HLA class I and class II types were available, the types were taken from metadata supplied by the sample provider, not from assay-based typing. Samples came from the ongoing ImmuneRACE study (first 160 participants) plus 1,254 subjects from 6 global collaborators. Nearly every sample came with metadata listing a de-identified subject ID, COVID-19 status, age in years and sex. The prospective study material was composed of cDNA or gDNA derived from T cells, B-cell-depleted T cells, or PBMCs. Deeply sampled blood TCRbeta repertoires from subjects exposed to, actively infected with, or recovered from COVID-19 were included in the dataset. A freely available public database, intended as a resource for researchers studying the immune response to SARS-CoV-2, is where the repertoires were released.

TCRbeta CDR3 regions were amplified from genomic DNA using the immunoSEQ Assay, a bias-controlled multiplex PCR. The authors' pipeline ran thus. Nucleated cell counts per sample were estimated from amplification of reference gene primers within the assay. To quantify the absolute abundance of each unique TCRbeta CDR3 rearrangement, sequence reads were collapsed and filtered. For each sample, productive Simpson clonality was calculated by taking the square root of Simpson's diversity index across productive rearrangements. Not all clones reach the TCRdb copy of this immuneACCESS table, which keeps in-frame sequences only. Checked studies attribute under half of the gap to unresolved V genes and leave the rest unexplained. The V and J calls and the clone size are those of that table, but D and trimming were determined from the DNA. This sample has 30,000 to 40,000 clones in its table, and approximately 74% of those were observed once. The biggest ten clones account for over 9.5% of the sample.

Comments on this clone: What this receptor recognizes is not known. Per-nucleotide qualities are absent, and no much larger clonotype sits a single base away.

The CDR1 and CDR2 encoded by the germline V gene are MGHRA and YSYEKL. Cut back by 1 base and 8 bases, the V and J ends lie 11 bases apart. Spanning cysteine to phenylalanine, the CDR3 consists of 14 amino acids. Only the CDR3 portion is preserved as DNA: 42 bases, with reading frame beginning at the first base. In Seattle, one collaborating source enrolled patients while the infection was active and tracked those patients longitudinally over the course of disease. Collaborating institutions collected whole blood in K2EDTA tubes following their own protocols. Collaborator samples were shipped for TCRbeta analysis as frozen whole blood, isolated PBMCs, or DNA extracted from either sample type. The research as a whole found: How much clinical and demographic metadata was included differed by source and by participant, and the metadata was provided uncurated.

Input material: peripheral blood. Recombination connected TRBV4-1 to TRBJ1-4, with the D gene uncertain. The TCR was taken from a man between 65 and 85 years old with COVID-19, enrolled during active disease. The CDR3 protein sequence reads: CASSQGLTEEKLFF. The nucleotides are TGCGCCAGCAGCCAAGGATTGACGGAGGAAAAACTGTTTTTT.